The 19 T cell receptor beta chains below come from one sample, sequenced in a study. The sorted Tregs were CD4+CD25+CD127-/low cells. Amplification of TRBV12-4/TRBJ1-2 clonotypes used adaptor-ligated barcode primers. TCRdb used MiXCR to reprocess the multiplex PCR reads, holding one entry per CDR3 protein. Seen here are more than 600 distinct CDR3 sequences, about 22% observed once, and the top ten hold 25% to 30%. Sequenced: Tregs sorted from blood. These receptor sequences come from a female donor with breast cancer.

Judged by abundance, this clonotype is large. The rearrangement uses TRBV12-3 or TRBV12-4 and TRBJ1-2; D remains unclear. V was clipped by 3 bases and J by 4 bases, with 9 bases between them. CDR3 length: 13 residues. CDR3 DNA sequence: TGTGCCAGCAGTTTCGACCGTAGCTATGGCTACACCTTC. Protein: CASSFDRSYGYTF.

Within the sample, this clonotype is medium-sized. This chain joins TRBV12-3 or TRBV12-4 and TRBJ1-2; D not resolved. V was pared by 6 bases and J by 2 bases, with 10 bases between. The CDR3 sequence is 13 residues long. The CDR3: CASSPDGNYGYTF. The DNA for the CDR3 is TGTGCCAGCAGCCCGGACGGAAACTATGGCTACACCTTC.

This clonotype qualifies as hyperexpanded. The J gene is TRBJ1-2, the V gene TRBV12-3 or TRBV12-4; no firm D call. The CDR3 runs 12 residues. V was pared by 1 base and J by 7 bases, with 7 bases between. The CDR3 bases are TGTGCCAGCAGTTTAGGTTTGGGTGGCTACACCTTC. Translation gives CASSLGLGGYTF.

By share of the sample, this clonotype is medium-sized. The chain combines TRBV12-3 or TRBV12-4 with TRBJ1-2; D is unclear. With 1 base removed from V and 4 bases from J, the gap between germline ends came to 10 bases. This CDR3 is 14 amino acids long. The CDR3 here is CASSLGQGSYGYTF. CDR3 bases: TGTGCCAGCAGTTTAGGCCAAGGGAGCTATGGCTACACCTTC.

Sample share makes this clonotype large (0.1 to 1%). The chain joins TRBV12-3 or TRBV12-4 to TRBJ1-2; D unclear. The CDR3 loop spans 13 amino acids. Trimming stripped 5 bases from V and 2 bases from J, with 9 bases between. The CDR3 protein is CASSTRGNYGYTF. CDR3 sequence (DNA): TGTGCCAGCAGTACGAGAGGGAACTATGGCTACACCTTC.

The V and J genes are TRBV12-3 or TRBV12-4 and TRBJ1-2, with D unclear. Trimming removed 3 bases at V and 8 bases at J, with 13 bases between. The CDR3 spans 13 residues. The CDR3 DNA sequence: TGTGCCAGCAGTTTCGGACTGGTCAAGGGCTACACCTTC. Residues: CASSFGLVKGYTF.

This clonotype is labeled as medium-sized (0.01 to 0.1%). V is TRBV12-3 or TRBV12-4 and J is TRBJ1-2, with a weak D call TRBD1 (6 bases). This CDR3 is 14 amino acids long. Trimming removed 6 bases at V and 5 bases at J, with 16 bases between. This CDR3 is CASSPGQLSYGYTF. As DNA, the CDR3 is TGTGCCAGCAGCCCCGGACAGTTGTCATATGGCTACACCTTC.

This chain links TRBV12-3 or TRBV12-4 with TRBJ1-2, with D uncertain. With 6 bases removed from V and 7 bases from J, the gap between germline ends came to 12 bases. This CDR3 has 12 amino acids. The CDR3 sequence: CASRQRAGGYTF. The CDR3 nucleotides read TGTGCCAGCAGGCAGAGGGCGGGTGGCTACACCTTC.

This clonotype ranks as medium-sized. This chain joins TRBV12-3 or TRBV12-4 and TRBJ1-2; 7 bases line up with TRBD1. This CDR3 has 12 amino acids. With V trimmed by 4 bases and J by 4 bases, 0 bases remained unmatched. The CDR3 DNA sequence: TGTGCCAGCAGTTACAGGGGCTATGGCTACACCTTC. As protein: CASSYRGYGYTF.

By its share, this clonotype is medium-sized. The CDR3 region has the DNA TGTGCCAGCAGTTGGGGACAGGGGTCTGGCTACACCTTC. Protein sequence: CASSWGQGSGYTF. This sequence joins TRBV12-3 or TRBV12-4 and TRBJ1-2; 10 nucleotides agree with TRBD1. This CDR3 spans 13 amino acids. The ends lost 4 bases at V and 7 bases at J; junction bases unmatched: 3.

This clonotype was observed a few times. The germline gene is not matched at one end of the junction; a read error may be the cause. The gene calls are TRBV12-3 or TRBV12-4 and TRBJ1-2; D gene uncertain. The CDR3 extends over 15 amino acids. The CDR3 loop is CASSLGGGDNYGYTF. The CDR3 nucleotides read TGTGCCAGCAGCTTAGGAGGAGGCGACAACTATGGCTACACCTTC.

This clonotype rates as medium-sized. The chain has TRBV12-3 or TRBV12-4 and TRBJ1-2; no reliable D call. CDR3 length: 12 residues. V was shortened by 3 bases and J by 7 bases, with 9 bases between the two germline ends. The CDR3 reads CASSFTGVGYTF. As DNA, the CDR3 is TGTGCCAGCAGTTTCACCGGGGTTGGCTACACCTTC.

This clonotype is classed as medium-sized. V is TRBV12-3 or TRBV12-4 and J is TRBJ1-2, with D uncertain. CDR3 length: 13 amino acids. V lost 6 bases and J lost 8, with 16 bases in between. CDR3 region: CASRAMWATGYTF. In DNA, the CDR3 is TGTGCCAGCAGGGCCATGTGGGCGACCGGCTACACCTTC.

This rearrangement joins TRBV12-3 or TRBV12-4 to TRBJ1-2; 7 positions match TRBD1. The J segment lost 1 base and the V segment lost 5 bases, leaving 13 bases of the junction unmatched. CDR3 length equals 17 residues. DNA for the CDR3: TGTGCCAGCAGTCTACTGGCGACAGGGAGAGTTAACTATGGCTACACCTTC. This gives the protein CASSLLATGRVNYGYTF.

The genes are TRBV12-3 or TRBV12-4 and TRBJ1-2, with a tentative D call TRBD1 (5 bases). The ends were cut back, 8 bases at V and 8 bases at J, with 15 bases in the middle. The CDR3 extends over 12 amino acids. CDR3: CASLLGAGGYTF. CDR3 nucleotides: TGTGCCAGCCTCCTCGGGGCGGGCGGCTACACCTTC.

This clonotype ranks as medium-sized. The chain links TRBV12-3 or TRBV12-4 to TRBJ1-2, with D possibly TRBD1 on 5 matching bases. The V end lost 3 bases, the J end lost 8 bases, and 10 bases lay between the germline ends. The length of the CDR3 is 12 residues. The CDR3 DNA is TGTGCCAGCAGTTTCTCCGGGGACGGCTACACCTTC. It yields the protein CASSFSGDGYTF.

This clonotype qualifies as large. This chain links TRBV12-3 or TRBV12-4 with TRBJ1-2; D gene uncertain. The CDR3 runs 14 residues. Trimming took off 3 bases at V and 8 bases at J, with 16 bases between the two ends. The CDR3 DNA follows: TGTGCCAGCAGTTTGGGCTTAGCCTTTATGGGCTACACCTTC. Translation: CASSLGLAFMGYTF.

In this sample, this clonotype turned up a few times. CDR3 region: CASSSRGAYGYTF. In nucleotides, the CDR3 is TGTGCCAGCAGTTCCAGGGGCGCCTATGGCTACACCTTC. This chain joins TRBV12-3 or TRBV12-4 and TRBJ1-2; tentatively, D is TRBD1 (6 bases). Trimming took 4 bases from V and 4 from J, leaving 10 bases between them. CDR3 length: 13 amino acids.

This clonotype is labeled medium-sized. The DNA for the CDR3 is TGTGCCAGCAGTCTCCTCCCACTCGGGCGCGGCTACACCTTC. It codes for CASSLLPLGRGYTF. This chain uses TRBV12-3 or TRBV12-4 with TRBJ1-2; no reliable D call. This CDR3 contains 14 residues. Between the trimmed V and J ends, which lost 5 bases and 8 bases, there was a span of 18 bases.